This is a list of T cell receptor beta chains from one sample in a study of somatic mutations in cytotoxic T cells in rheumatoid arthritis. Clones were read by immunoSEQ multiplex PCR, and TCRdb kept only the in-frame ones, dropping some. Among 25,000 to 30,000 clones listed, 82% were seen once. The sample comprised CD8+ T cells sorted from blood. These receptors were collected from a man aged 50-59 years in good health. Both conserved end residues are part of each CDR3. The D gene is left open where the match is weak. Size tells how often a clone was seen (once, few, many) or the class of an expanded clone, and some rows leave it out.

j_call,d_call,cdr3_length,v_call,clone_size,cdr3_nt,cdr3_aa
TRBJ2-1,.,11,TRBV5-6,.,TGTGCCAGCAGCTTGGTTCGTGAGCAGTTCTTC,CASSLVREQFF
TRBJ2-7,.,14,TRBV27,.,TGTGCCAGCAGTTTGGCTAGGGGAGGGGGCGAGCAGTACTTC,CASSLARGGGEQYF
TRBJ2-2,TRBD2,15,TRBV30,.,TGTGCCTGGAGCAGTTTTGGGGGGGACACCGGGGAGCTGTTTTTT,CAWSSFGGDTGELFF
TRBJ1-5,.,14,TRBV13,once,TGTGCCAGCAGCTTACGGTTGGGTAATCAGCCCCAGCATTTT,CASSLRLGNQPQHF
TRBJ2-7,TRBD1,14,TRBV27,.,TGTGCCAGCAGTTTATGGGGACAGAACTACGAGCAGTACTTC,CASSLWGQNYEQYF
TRBJ1-1,.,13,TRBV2,.,TGTGCCAGCAGTGGGGGGCGCGGAACTGAAGCTTTCTTT,CASSGGRGTEAFF
TRBJ2-7,TRBD2,15,TRBV6-1,few,TGTGCCAGCAGTGAAGGGCTAGCGGAGACCTACGAGCAGTACTTC,CASSEGLAETYEQYF
TRBJ2-7,TRBD1,13,TRBV12-5,.,TGTGCTAGTGGTTGGGACAGGGACTACGAGCAGTACTTC,CASGWDRDYEQYF
TRBJ2-1,.,15,TRBV27,.,TGTGCCAGCAGTTTAATCTTTCCGGGGAACAATGAGCAGTTCTTC,CASSLIFPGNNEQFF
TRBJ2-2,.,12,TRBV19,.,TGTGCCAGTAGTTTCGGGGTCTGGGAGCTGTTTTTT,CASSFGVWELFF
TRBJ2-6,.,12,TRBV27,.,TGTGCCTCAGGGGTAGGGGCCAACGTCCTGACTTTC,CASGVGANVLTF
TRBJ2-4,.,11,TRBV6-5,once,TGTGCCAGCACGAACGCGGGCATTCAGTACTTC,CASTNAGIQYF
TRBJ2-7,.,13,TRBV18,.,TGTGCCAGCTCAACCGGACGGGCCTACGAGCAGTACTTC,CASSTGRAYEQYF
TRBJ2-1,.,13,TRBV10-2,.,TGCGCCAGCAGTGAAGAACAATACAATGAGCAGTTCTTC,CASSEEQYNEQFF
TRBJ1-5,.,12,TRBV10-3,.,TGTGCCATCAGTGAGTCTGGTCGGGCCCAGCATTTT,CAISESGRAQHF
TRBJ2-7,.,13,TRBV29-1,.,TGCAGCGTCAACCAGGGTGACCCCTACGAGCAGTACTTC,CSVNQGDPYEQYF
TRBJ2-1,.,13,TRBV6-1,.,TGTGCCGGCAGTGCTACAGGATACAATGAGCAGTTCTTC,CAGSATGYNEQFF
TRBJ2-7,.,12,TRBV2,.,TGTGCCAGCCCCAACAGCTTCGGCGAGCAGTACTTC,CASPNSFGEQYF
TRBJ1-1,.,11,TRBV9,.,TGTGCCAGCAGCGGGAGGGCGGGAGCTTTCTTT,CASSGRAGAFF
TRBJ2-1,.,15,TRBV7-9,.,TGTGCCAGCAGCTCGCAGACTCTACCCTACAATGAGCAGTTCTTC,CASSSQTLPYNEQFF
TRBJ2-7,TRBD1,15,TRBV5-1,.,TGCGCCAGCAGCGGAGCCGGGACAGGGGGTCGCGAGCAGTACTTC,CASSGAGTGGREQYF
TRBJ2-7,.,13,TRBV4-1,.,TGCGCCAGCAGCCTCGGGGGGCTGGACGAGCAGTACTTC,CASSLGGLDEQYF
TRBJ2-7,.,12,TRBV7-9,.,TGTGCCAGCAGCCCTCTGGGAGGCGAGCAGTACTTC,CASSPLGGEQYF
TRBJ1-1,.,11,TRBV2,few,TGTGCCAGCAGGGTCGACAGCGAAGCTTTCTTT,CASRVDSEAFF
TRBJ2-2,TRBD2,17,TRBV7-9,.,TGTGCCAGCAGCTTGGGGCTAGCGGGAGGTCTGGACGGGGAGCTGTTTTTT,CASSLGLAGGLDGELFF
TRBJ2-7,.,13,TRBV7-9,.,TGTGCCAGCACCATCGGGGGCCGCTACGAGCAGTACTTC,CASTIGGRYEQYF
TRBJ1-3,TRBD1,17,TRBV7-9,.,TGTGCCAGCAGCCCCCCTAACTGGCAGGGGGCTGGAAACACCATATATTTT,CASSPPNWQGAGNTIYF
TRBJ2-3,TRBD2,18,TRBV9,few,TGTGCCAGCAGCGTAGCTACTTACAGCGGGAGTGTTTCGGATACGCAGTATTTT,CASSVATYSGSVSDTQYF
TRBJ2-7,.,11,TRBV30,.,TGTGCCTGGAGGCAGACACGAGAGCAGTACTTC,CAWRQTREQYF
TRBJ1-5,.,12,TRBV27,few,TGTGCCAGCAGGAGGGGCAATCAGCCCCAGCATTTT,CASRRGNQPQHF
TRBJ1-5,.,13,TRBV4-1,.,TGCGCCAGCAGCCAGGGAGGAGGTCAGCCCCAGCATTTT,CASSQGGGQPQHF
TRBJ2-7,.,15,TRBV28,.,TGTGCCAGCAGCTCAGACGGGGCTTCCTCCTACGAGCAGTACTTC,CASSSDGASSYEQYF
TRBJ1-5,.,15,TRBV11-2,.,TGTGCCAGCAGCTTAGATGGGAGGCGCAATCAGCCCCAGCATTTT,CASSLDGRRNQPQHF
TRBJ2-7,TRBD1,13,TRBV30,.,TGTGCCCTAATCCCGGACAGGGCTATCGAGCAGTACTTC,CALIPDRAIEQYF
TRBJ2-5,TRBD2,15,TRBV7-6,.,TGTGCCAGCAGCTTAGTGGCTAGCGGGACAGAGACCCAGTACTTC,CASSLVASGTETQYF
TRBJ1-3,.,13,TRBV6-4,.,TGTGCCAGCGGGGACTTCTCTGGAAACACCATATATTTT,CASGDFSGNTIYF
TRBJ1-2,.,15,TRBV11-3,.,TGTGCCAGCAGCTTTCGGGGTTCAACAAACTATGGCTACACCTTC,CASSFRGSTNYGYTF
TRBJ2-3,TRBD2,15,TRBV9,.,TGTGCCAGCAGCGTAGAGGGACTAGCCACAGATACGCAGTATTTT,CASSVEGLATDTQYF
TRBJ2-3,TRBD1,14,TRBV9,once,TGTGCCAGCAGCGACGACAGGGGCCCAGATACGCAGTATTTT,CASSDDRGPDTQYF
TRBJ2-3,.,16,TRBV6-5,.,TGTGCCAGCAGTTACTTTTTCGGGCAGAACACAGATACGCAGTATTTT,CASSYFFGQNTDTQYF
TRBJ1-3,.,14,TRBV9,once,TGTGCCAGCAGCACTGGTCGCTCTGGAAACACCATATATTTT,CASSTGRSGNTIYF
TRBJ2-1,.,15,TRBV13,.,TGTGCCAGCAGCTTAGCTCTCTTGGGCTACAATGAGCAGTTCTTC,CASSLALLGYNEQFF
TRBJ1-1,.,14,TRBV27,.,TGTGCCAGCAGCGAACAGGACGGACTAACTGAAGCTTTCTTT,CASSEQDGLTEAFF
TRBJ2-6,.,17,TRBV5-4,.,TGTGCCAGCAGCCCGGGGACCCCAAGCTCTGGGGCCAACGTCCTGACTTTC,CASSPGTPSSGANVLTF
TRBJ2-7,.,11,TRBV5-8,.,TGTGCCAGCAGCCCTAACTACGAGCAGTACTTC,CASSPNYEQYF
TRBJ1-1,.,10,TRBV6-6,few,TGTGCCAGCGCAAACACTGAAGCTTTCTTT,CASANTEAFF
TRBJ1-5,.,13,TRBV5-1,.,TGCGCCAGCCGCGAAGGGGAAAGTCAGCCCCAGCATTTT,CASREGESQPQHF
TRBJ1-5,TRBD1,15,TRBV6-1,.,TGTGCCAGCAGTGGGACAGGGTATACGAGTCAGCCCCAGCATTTT,CASSGTGYTSQPQHF
TRBJ2-7,TRBD2,17,TRBV2,.,TGTGCCAGCCTGCCCGGACACGATAGCGGGAGGGCGGACGAGCAGTACTTC,CASLPGHDSGRADEQYF
TRBJ2-5,.,16,TRBV13,.,TGTGCCAGCGGAACAGACAGACAGGAGTTCCAAGAGACCCAGTACTTC,CASGTDRQEFQETQYF
TRBJ1-2,TRBD1,13,TRBV11-3,once,TGTGCCAGCAGGGCGGGACAGGAGATTGGCTACACCTTC,CASRAGQEIGYTF
TRBJ2-1,.,12,TRBV11-3,.,TGTGCCAGCAGCTTTCAACGGAATGAGCAGTTCTTC,CASSFQRNEQFF
TRBJ2-7,.,14,TRBV28,.,TGTGCCAGCAGTCCCCGGGGATTGAACTACGAGCAGTACTTC,CASSPRGLNYEQYF
TRBJ1-5,TRBD1,14,TRBV27,.,TGTGCCAGCAGTAAACTGGACAGGGCTCAGCCCCAGCATTTT,CASSKLDRAQPQHF
TRBJ2-1,TRBD2,16,TRBV4-1,.,TGCGCCAGCAGCCGCAAGGGAGCGGGAGTAGTAGATGAGCAGTTCTTC,CASSRKGAGVVDEQFF
TRBJ1-3,TRBD1,15,TRBV10-3,.,TGTGCCATCAGAGGACAGGGGCCCTCTGGAAACACCATATATTTT,CAIRGQGPSGNTIYF
TRBJ2-7,TRBD1,15,TRBV27,.,TGTGCCAGCAGTTTGGGGACAGGGCTCTCCTACGAGCAGTACTTC,CASSLGTGLSYEQYF
TRBJ2-7,.,14,TRBV28,.,TGTGCCAGCACTTCTATCAGGGGATCCTACGAGCAGTACTTC,CASTSIRGSYEQYF